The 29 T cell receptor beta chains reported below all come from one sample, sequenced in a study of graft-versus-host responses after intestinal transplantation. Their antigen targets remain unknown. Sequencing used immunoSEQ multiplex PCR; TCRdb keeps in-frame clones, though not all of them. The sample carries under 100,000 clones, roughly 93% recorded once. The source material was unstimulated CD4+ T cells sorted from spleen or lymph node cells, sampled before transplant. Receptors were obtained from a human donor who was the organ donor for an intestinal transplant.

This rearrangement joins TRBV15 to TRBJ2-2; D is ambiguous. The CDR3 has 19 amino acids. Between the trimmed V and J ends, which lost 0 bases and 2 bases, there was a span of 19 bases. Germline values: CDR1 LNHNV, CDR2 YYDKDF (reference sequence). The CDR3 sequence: CATSRDHGQWLPNTGELFF. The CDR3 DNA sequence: TGTGCCACCAGCAGAGATCATGGGCAGTGGTTACCTAACACCGGGGAGCTGTTTTTT. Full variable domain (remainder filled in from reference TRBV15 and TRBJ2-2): DAMVIQNPRYQVTQFGKPVTLSCSQTLNHNVMYWYQQKSSQAPKLLFHYYDKDFNNEADTPDNFQSRRPNTSFCFLDIRSPGLGDTAMYLCATSRDHGQWLPNTGELFFGEGSRLTVL.

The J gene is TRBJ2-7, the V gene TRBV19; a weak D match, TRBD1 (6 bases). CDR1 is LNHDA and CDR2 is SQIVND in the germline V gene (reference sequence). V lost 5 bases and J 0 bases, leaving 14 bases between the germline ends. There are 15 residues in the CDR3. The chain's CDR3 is CASSEGGPSSYEQYF. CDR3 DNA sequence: TGTGCCAGTAGTGAAGGGGGACCCAGCTCCTACGAGCAGTACTTC.

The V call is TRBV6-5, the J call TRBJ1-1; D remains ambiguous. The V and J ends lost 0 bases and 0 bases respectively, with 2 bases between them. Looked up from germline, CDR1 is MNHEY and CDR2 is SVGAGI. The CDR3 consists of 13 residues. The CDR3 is CASSYSVNTEAFF. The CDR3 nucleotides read TGTGCCAGCAGTTACTCAGTGAACACTGAAGCTTTCTTT.

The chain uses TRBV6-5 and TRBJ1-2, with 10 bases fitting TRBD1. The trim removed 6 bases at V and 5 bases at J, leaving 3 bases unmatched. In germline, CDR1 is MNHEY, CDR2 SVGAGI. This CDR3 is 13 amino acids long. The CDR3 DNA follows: TGTGCCAGCAGGGGGACAGGGGAGTATGGCTACACCTTC. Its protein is CASRGTGEYGYTF.

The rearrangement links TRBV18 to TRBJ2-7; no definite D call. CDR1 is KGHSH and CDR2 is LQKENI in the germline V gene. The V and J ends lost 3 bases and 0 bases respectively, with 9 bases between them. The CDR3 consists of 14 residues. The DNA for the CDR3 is TGTGCCAGCTCACCGATACAGAGCTCCTACGAGCAGTACTTC. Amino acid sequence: CASSPIQSSYEQYF.

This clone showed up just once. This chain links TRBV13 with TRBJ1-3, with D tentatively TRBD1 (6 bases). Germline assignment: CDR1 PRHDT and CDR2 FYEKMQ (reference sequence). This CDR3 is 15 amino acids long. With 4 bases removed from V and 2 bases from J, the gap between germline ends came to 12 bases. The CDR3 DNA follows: TGTGCCAGCAGCTCCCGGGGGGGGCCTGGAAACACCATATATTTT. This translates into CASSSRGGPGNTIYF.

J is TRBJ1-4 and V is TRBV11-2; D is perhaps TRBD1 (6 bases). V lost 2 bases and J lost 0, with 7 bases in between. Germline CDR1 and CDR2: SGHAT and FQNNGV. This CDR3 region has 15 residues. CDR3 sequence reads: CASSLNRATNEKLFF. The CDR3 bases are TGTGCCAGCAGCTTAAACAGGGCAACTAATGAAAAACTGTTTTTT.

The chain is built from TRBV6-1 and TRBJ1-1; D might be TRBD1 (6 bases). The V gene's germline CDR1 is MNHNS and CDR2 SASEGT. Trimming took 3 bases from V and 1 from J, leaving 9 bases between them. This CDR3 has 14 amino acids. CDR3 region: CASSDRGANTEAFF. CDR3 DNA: TGTGCCAGCAGTGACAGGGGCGCGAACACTGAAGCTTTCTTT.

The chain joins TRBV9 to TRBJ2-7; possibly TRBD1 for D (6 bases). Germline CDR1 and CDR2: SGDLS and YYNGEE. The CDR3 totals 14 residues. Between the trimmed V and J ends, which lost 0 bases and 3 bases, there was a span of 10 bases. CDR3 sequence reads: CASSVAGDNYEQYF. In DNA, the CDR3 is TGTGCCAGCAGCGTAGCAGGGGACAACTACGAGCAGTACTTC.

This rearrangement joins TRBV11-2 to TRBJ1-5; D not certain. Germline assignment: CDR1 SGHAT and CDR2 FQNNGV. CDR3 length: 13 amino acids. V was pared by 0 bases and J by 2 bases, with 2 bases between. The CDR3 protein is CASSLDGNQPQHF. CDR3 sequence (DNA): TGTGCCAGCAGCTTAGATGGCAATCAGCCCCAGCATTTT.

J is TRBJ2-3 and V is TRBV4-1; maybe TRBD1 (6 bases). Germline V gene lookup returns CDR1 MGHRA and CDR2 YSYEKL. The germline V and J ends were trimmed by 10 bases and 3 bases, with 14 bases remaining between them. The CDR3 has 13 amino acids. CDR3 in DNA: TGCGCCACACAGGGTTTGGGTACAGATACGCAGTATTTT. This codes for CATQGLGTDTQYF.

In DNA, the CDR3 is TGTGCCAGCAGCTTAGCTATGGGGATTCAGGATGGCTACACCTTC. Amino acids: CASSLAMGIQDGYTF. This chain uses TRBV11-3 with TRBJ1-2; D unclear. The CDR3 has 15 residues. Trimming shortened V by 1 base and J by 6 bases, and 15 bases separated the two germline ends. The germline V gene has CDR1 SGHNT and CDR2 YENEEA.

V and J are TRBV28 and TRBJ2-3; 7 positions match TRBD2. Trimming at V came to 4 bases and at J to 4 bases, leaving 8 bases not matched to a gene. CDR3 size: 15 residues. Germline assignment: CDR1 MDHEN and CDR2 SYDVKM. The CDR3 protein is CASSSQAGSSDTQYF. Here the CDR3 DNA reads TGTGCCAGCAGTTCTCAAGCGGGGAGCTCAGATACGCAGTATTTT.

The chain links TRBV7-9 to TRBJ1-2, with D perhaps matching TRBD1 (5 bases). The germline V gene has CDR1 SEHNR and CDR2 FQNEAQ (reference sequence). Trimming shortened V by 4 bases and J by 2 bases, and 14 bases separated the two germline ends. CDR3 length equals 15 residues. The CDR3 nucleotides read TGTGCCAGCAGCTCTAACCCCGGGGACAACTATGGCTACACCTTC. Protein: CASSSNPGDNYGYTF.

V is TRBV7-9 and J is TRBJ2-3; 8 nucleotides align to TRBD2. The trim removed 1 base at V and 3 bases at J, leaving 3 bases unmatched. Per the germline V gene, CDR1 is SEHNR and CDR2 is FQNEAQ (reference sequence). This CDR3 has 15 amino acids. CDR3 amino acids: CASSLELAGTDTQYF. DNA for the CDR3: TGTGCCAGCAGCTTAGAGCTAGCGGGTACAGATACGCAGTATTTT.

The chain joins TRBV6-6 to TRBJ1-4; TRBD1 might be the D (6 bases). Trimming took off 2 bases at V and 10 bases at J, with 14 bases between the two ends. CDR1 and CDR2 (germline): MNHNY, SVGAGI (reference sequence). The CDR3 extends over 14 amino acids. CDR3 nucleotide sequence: TGTGCCAGCAGTTACGGGGCGGGGGGCGGAAAACTGTTTTTT. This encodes CASSYGAGGGKLFF.

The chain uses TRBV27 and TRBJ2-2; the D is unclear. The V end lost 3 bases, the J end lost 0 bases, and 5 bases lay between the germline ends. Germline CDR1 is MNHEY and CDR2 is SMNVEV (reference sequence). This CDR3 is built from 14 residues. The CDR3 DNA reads TGTGCCAGCAGTTTTGATTCGAACACCGGGGAGCTGTTTTTT. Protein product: CASSFDSNTGELFF.

The CDR3 is CASSPGTSGVQETQYF. CDR3 coding DNA: TGTGCCAGCAGCCCCGGGACTAGCGGGGTCCAAGAGACCCAGTACTTC. The chain is built from TRBV11-2 and TRBJ2-5, with 13 positions matching TRBD2. This CDR3 has 16 residues. CDR1 SGHAT and CDR2 FQNNGV come from the germline V gene. Trimming at V came to 5 bases and at J to 1 base, leaving 4 bases not matched to a gene.

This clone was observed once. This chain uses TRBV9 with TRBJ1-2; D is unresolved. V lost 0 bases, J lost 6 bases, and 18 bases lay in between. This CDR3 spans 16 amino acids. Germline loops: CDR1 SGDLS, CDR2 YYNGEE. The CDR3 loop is CASSVEEWEGLNGYTF. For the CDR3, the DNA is TGTGCCAGCAGCGTAGAGGAGTGGGAGGGCTTGAATGGCTACACCTTC.

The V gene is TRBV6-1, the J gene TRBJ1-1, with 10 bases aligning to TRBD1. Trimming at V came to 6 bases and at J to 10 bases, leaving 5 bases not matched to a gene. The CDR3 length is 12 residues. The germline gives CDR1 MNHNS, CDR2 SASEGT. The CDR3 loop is CASSDRGRGAFF. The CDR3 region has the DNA TGTGCCAGCAGCGACAGGGGGCGAGGAGCTTTCTTT.

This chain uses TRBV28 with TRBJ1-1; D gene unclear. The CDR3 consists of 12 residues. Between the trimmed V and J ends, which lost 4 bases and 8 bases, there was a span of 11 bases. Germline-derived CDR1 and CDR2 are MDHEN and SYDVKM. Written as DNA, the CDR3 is TGTGCCAGCAGTTGGGTAGGTCCAGAAGCTTTCTTT. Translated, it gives CASSWVGPEAFF.

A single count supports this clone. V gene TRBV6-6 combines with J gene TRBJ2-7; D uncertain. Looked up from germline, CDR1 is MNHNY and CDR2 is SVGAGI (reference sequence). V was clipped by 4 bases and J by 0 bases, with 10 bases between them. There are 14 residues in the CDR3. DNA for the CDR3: TGTGCCAGCAGTTCCTTCGGGTCCTCCTACGAGCAGTACTTC. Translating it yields CASSSFGSSYEQYF.

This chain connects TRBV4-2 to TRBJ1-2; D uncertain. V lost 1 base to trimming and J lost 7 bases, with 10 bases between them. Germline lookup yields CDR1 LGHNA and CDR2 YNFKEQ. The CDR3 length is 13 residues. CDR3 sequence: CASSQGGAGGYTF. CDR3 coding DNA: TGTGCCAGCAGCCAAGGTGGAGCAGGTGGCTACACCTTC.

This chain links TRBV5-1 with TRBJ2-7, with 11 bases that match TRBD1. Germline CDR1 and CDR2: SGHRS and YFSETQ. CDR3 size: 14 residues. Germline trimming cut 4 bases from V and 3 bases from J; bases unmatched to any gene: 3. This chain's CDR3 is CASSRTGGDYEQYF. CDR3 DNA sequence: TGCGCCAGCAGCAGGACAGGGGGCGACTACGAGCAGTACTTC.

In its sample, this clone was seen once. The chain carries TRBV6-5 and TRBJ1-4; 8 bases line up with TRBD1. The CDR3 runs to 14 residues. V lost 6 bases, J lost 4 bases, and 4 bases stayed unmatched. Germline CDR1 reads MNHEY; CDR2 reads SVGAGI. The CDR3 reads CASSRTGYNEKLFF. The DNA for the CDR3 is TGTGCCAGCAGCCGGACAGGGTATAATGAAAAACTGTTTTTT.

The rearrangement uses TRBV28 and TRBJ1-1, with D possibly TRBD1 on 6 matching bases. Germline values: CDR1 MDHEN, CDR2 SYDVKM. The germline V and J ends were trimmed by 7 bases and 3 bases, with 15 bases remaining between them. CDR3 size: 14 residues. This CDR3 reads CASNMGAPDTEAFF. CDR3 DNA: TGTGCCAGCAACATGGGGGCGCCGGACACTGAAGCTTTCTTT.

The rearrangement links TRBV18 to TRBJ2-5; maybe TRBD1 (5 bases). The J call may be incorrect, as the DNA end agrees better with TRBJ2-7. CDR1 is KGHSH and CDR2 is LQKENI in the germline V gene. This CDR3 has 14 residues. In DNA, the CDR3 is TGTGCCAGCTCCCAAGGACACCGCGCCTACGAGCAGTACTTC. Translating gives CASSQGHRAYEQYF.

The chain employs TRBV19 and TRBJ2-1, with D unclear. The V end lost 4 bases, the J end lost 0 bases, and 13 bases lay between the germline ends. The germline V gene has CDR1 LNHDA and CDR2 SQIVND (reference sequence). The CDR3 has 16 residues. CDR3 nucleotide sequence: TGTGCCAGTAGTAACAAACGGGCGAGCTCCTACAATGAGCAGTTCTTC. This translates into CASSNKRASSYNEQFF. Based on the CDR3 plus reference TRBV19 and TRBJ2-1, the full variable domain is DGGITQSPKYLFRKEGQNVTLSCEQNLNHDAMYWYRQDPGQGLRLIYYSQIVNDFQKGDIAEGYSVSREKKESFPLTVTSAQKNPTAFYLCASSNKRASSYNEQFFGPGTRLTVL.

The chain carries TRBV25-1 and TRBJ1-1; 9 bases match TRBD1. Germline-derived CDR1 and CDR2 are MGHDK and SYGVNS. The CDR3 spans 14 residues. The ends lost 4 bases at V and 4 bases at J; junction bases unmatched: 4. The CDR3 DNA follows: TGTGCCAGCAGTGGGACAGGGGCCCTCACTGAAGCTTTCTTT. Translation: CASSGTGALTEAFF.